This entry describes one TCR beta chain. At one boundary the junction diverges from the germline segment, which might be a read error. This entry comes from a study of blood T cell repertoires in COVID-19. The repertoire was sequenced with immunoSEQ multiplex PCR; TCRdb's copy has only in-frame clones and lacks some. The table includes tens of thousands of clones, roughly 79% detected once. Germline V CDR1 and CDR2: SNHLY, FYNNEI. The length of the CDR3 is 14 residues. This clonotype was sampled from a woman aged 70-85 years with acute or convalescent COVID-19. The rearrangement uses TRBV2 and TRBJ1-1; D is ambiguous. Sequenced: peripheral blood. CDR3 sequence reads: CASSELLGNAEAFF. The CDR3 DNA is TGTGCCAGCAGTGAACTACTCGGGAACGCTGAAGCTTTCTTT. Using reference TRBV2 and TRBJ1-1 for the parts outside the CDR3, the full variable domain is EPEVTQTPSHQVTQMGQEVILRCVPISNHLYFYWYRQILGQKVEFLVSFYNNEISEKSEIFDDQFSVERPDGSNFTLKIRSTKLEDSAMYFCASSELLGNAEAFFGQGTRLTVV.